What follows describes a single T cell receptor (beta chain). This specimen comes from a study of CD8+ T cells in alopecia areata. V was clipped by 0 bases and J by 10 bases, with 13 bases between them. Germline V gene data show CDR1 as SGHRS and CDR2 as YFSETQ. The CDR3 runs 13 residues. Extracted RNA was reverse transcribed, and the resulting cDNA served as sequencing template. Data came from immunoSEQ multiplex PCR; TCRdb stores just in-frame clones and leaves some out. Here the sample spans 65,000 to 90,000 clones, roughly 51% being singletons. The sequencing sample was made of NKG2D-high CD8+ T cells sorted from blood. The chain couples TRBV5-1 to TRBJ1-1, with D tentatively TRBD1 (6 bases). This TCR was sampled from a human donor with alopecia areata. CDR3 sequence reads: CASSLVQGSGAFF. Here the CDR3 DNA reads TGCGCCAGCAGCTTGGTCCAGGGGTCGGGAGCTTTCTTT.